The 26 T cell receptor beta chains below all came from one sample that was sequenced in a study of cytomegalovirus exposure and HLA in healthy donors (dated by TCRdb to between 2016 and 2019). Library method: the immunoSEQ multiplex PCR assay. The multiplex PCR relied on a mix of 60 forward primers for TCR Vbeta segments and 13 reverse primers for TCR Jbeta segments. In TCRdb, the immuneACCESS table is reduced to in-frame sequences with V and J assigned. These tables do not hold every clone; where another copy was compared, an unresolved V gene accounts for under half, and the others remain unexplained. This sample holds 120,000 or so clones; around 78% were observed only once. Together, the top ten hold approximately 1.2% of the sample. The sample consisted of PBMCs. The receptors shown here come from a woman younger than 45 in good health and CMV-seronegative.

Worth noting for this clone: The identical CDR3 is also encoded by other nucleotide sequences in the sample. V gene TRBV4-1 combines with J gene TRBJ1-2; 10 bases match TRBD1. From germline, CDR1 is MGHRA and CDR2 YSYEKL. The CDR3 is 14 amino acids. Trimming cost V 1 base and J 4 bases; bases outside gene matches: 0. CDR3 region: CASSQGTGGYGYTF. In DNA, the CDR3 is TGCGCCAGCAGCCAAGGGACAGGGGGCTATGGCTACACCTTC.

This sequence joins TRBV6-5 and TRBJ2-1; D gene ambiguous. The V and J ends lost 6 bases and 4 bases respectively, with 4 bases between them. The CDR3 is 11 amino acids. Germline CDR1 is MNHEY and CDR2 is SVGAGI. DNA of the CDR3: TGTGCCAGCAGATATTACAATGAGCAGTTCTTC. It encodes CASRYYNEQFF.

This clone appeared a few times. The chain has TRBV7-9 and TRBJ1-1; D ambiguous. This CDR3 has 13 amino acids. The germline gives CDR1 SEHNR, CDR2 FQNEAQ (reference sequence). Deletions cut 4 bases from V and 5 bases from J, with 11 bases between. The CDR3 nucleotides are TGTGCCAGCAGCTCCCTCAGGCAAACTGAAGCTTTCTTT. It codes for CASSSLRQTEAFF.

The chain joins TRBV9 to TRBJ2-1; 8 nucleotides agree with TRBD2. J gave up 7 bases and V 0 bases, and 6 bases lay outside the gene matches. In germline, CDR1 is SGDLS, CDR2 YYNGEE. This CDR3 spans 15 amino acids. The chain's CDR3 is CASSVVAGGLNEQFF. In nucleotides, the CDR3 is TGTGCCAGCAGCGTAGTCGCGGGGGGTCTAAATGAGCAGTTCTTC. The entire variable domain, with the rest obtained from reference TRBV9 and TRBJ2-1, is as follows: DSGVTQTPKHLITATGQRVTLRCSPRSGDLSVYWYQQSLDQGLQFLIQYYNGEERAKGNILERFSAQQFPDLHSELNLSSLELGDSALYFCASSVVAGGLNEQFFGPGTRLTVL.

The chain joins TRBV13 to TRBJ2-1; 10 positions match TRBD2. Germline CDR1 PRHDT, CDR2 FYEKMQ (reference sequence). There are 16 residues in the CDR3. The V segment lost 5 bases and the J segment 9 bases; nucleotides outside the gene matches: 13. The CDR3 loop is CASSQTGTSVPVEQFF. The CDR3 nucleotides read TGTGCCAGCAGCCAAACCGGGACTAGCGTCCCTGTTGAGCAGTTCTTC.

Only a few counts were recorded for this clone. CDR3 region: CASSPNDWYEQYF. CDR3 sequence (DNA): TGTGCCAGCAGCCCAAACGACTGGTACGAGCAGTACTTC. The genes are TRBV9 and TRBJ2-7; D remains unclear. The CDR3 has 13 residues. The germline gives CDR1 SGDLS, CDR2 YYNGEE. With 4 bases removed from V and 4 bases from J, the gap between germline ends came to 12 bases. Full variable domain (rest looked up from reference TRBV9 and TRBJ2-7): DSGVTQTPKHLITATGQRVTLRCSPRSGDLSVYWYQQSLDQGLQFLIQYYNGEERAKGNILERFSAQQFPDLHSELNLSSLELGDSALYFCASSPNDWYEQYFGPGTRLTVT.

J is TRBJ1-5 and V is TRBV19; D call uncertain. The CDR3 runs 16 residues. Looked up from germline, CDR1 is LNHDA and CDR2 is SQIVND (reference sequence). Trimming removed 5 bases at V and 4 bases at J, with 18 bases between. The DNA for the CDR3 is TGTGCCAGTAGTTCCGTTACCGGGTTCGGGAATCAGCCCCAGCATTTT. Protein product: CASSSVTGFGNQPQHF.

The chain combines TRBV9 with TRBJ2-7, with D unresolved. In germline, CDR1 is SGDLS, CDR2 YYNGEE. The CDR3 covers 12 residues. Trimming stripped 0 bases from V and 6 bases from J, with 7 bases between. The CDR3 is CASSVGLSEQYF. CDR3 DNA sequence: TGTGCCAGCAGCGTAGGCCTAAGCGAGCAGTACTTC.

CDR3 in DNA: TGTGCCAGCAGCTTAGCGATGACAGGGCTGGATTCACCCCTCCACTTT. Translation gives CASSLAMTGLDSPLHF. The chain employs TRBV7-9 and TRBJ1-6, with 7 bases lining up with TRBD1. Germline CDR1 and CDR2: SEHNR and FQNEAQ (reference sequence). Trimming removed 0 bases from V and 8 bases from J; junction bases left unmatched: 7. This CDR3 contains 16 residues.

The chain combines TRBV4-2 with TRBJ2-7; TRBD1 is a possible D gene (5 bases). The germline gives CDR1 LGHNA, CDR2 YNFKEQ. With 4 bases removed from V and 4 bases from J, the gap between germline ends came to 11 bases. The CDR3 is 13 residues long. The CDR3 is CASSPPREYEQYF. The CDR3 DNA reads as TGTGCCAGCAGCCCACCCAGGGAATACGAGCAGTACTTC.

The chain recombines TRBV5-4 with TRBJ2-1, with D perhaps TRBD2 (7 bases). CDR1 and CDR2 from the germline V gene are SGHNT and YYREEE (reference sequence). Deletions cut 0 bases from V and 5 bases from J, with 15 bases between. There are 16 residues in the CDR3. The CDR3 DNA is TGTGCCAGCAGCTTGGCCAAGGGGGGGGGCGACAATGAGCAGTTCTTC. Translated: CASSLAKGGGDNEQFF.

This clone has only one observation. The V gene is TRBV9, the J gene TRBJ2-3; possibly TRBD1 for D (6 bases). Per the germline V gene, CDR1 is SGDLS and CDR2 is YYNGEE. The germline V and J ends were trimmed by 4 bases and 2 bases, with 14 bases remaining between them. CDR3 length: 15 amino acids. The CDR3 region is CASSPRQVFTDTQYF. CDR3 coding DNA: TGTGCCAGCAGCCCCCGACAGGTCTTCACAGATACGCAGTATTTT.

In this sample, this clone turned up a few times. The chain recombines TRBV6-5 with TRBJ1-5, with 9 bases aligning to TRBD1. This CDR3 comprises 14 residues. CDR1 is MNHEY and CDR2 is SVGAGI in the germline V gene. With V trimmed by 7 bases and J by 6 bases, 7 bases remained unmatched. The CDR3 DNA reads as TGTGCCAGCACCCCGACAGGGGGGAGTCAGCCCCAGCATTTT. Encoded protein: CASTPTGGSQPQHF.

This clone was detected only a few times. This sequence joins TRBV5-1 and TRBJ2-3; weak D call: TRBD1 (5 bases). The germline gives CDR1 SGHRS, CDR2 YFSETQ. This CDR3 comprises 15 residues. With 2 bases removed from V and 6 bases from J, the gap between germline ends came to 16 bases. DNA for the CDR3: TGCGCCAGCAGCTTCCGATCCGAACCAGGGGATACGCAGTATTTT. This translates into CASSFRSEPGDTQYF.

V is TRBV9 and J is TRBJ2-7; 8 bases map to TRBD1. The CDR3 extends over 15 amino acids. Trimming at V came to 2 bases and at J to 4 bases, leaving 8 bases not matched to a gene. The germline gives CDR1 SGDLS, CDR2 YYNGEE. CDR3 sequence: CASSVPWTGFYEQYF. CDR3 sequence (DNA): TGTGCCAGCAGCGTGCCGTGGACAGGGTTTTACGAGCAGTACTTC.

J is TRBJ1-2 and V is TRBV7-8; D may be TRBD1 (5 bases). V lost 7 bases, J lost 4 bases, and 16 bases lay in between. The CDR3 totals 14 residues. The germline gives CDR1 SGHVS, CDR2 FQNEAQ. The DNA of the CDR3 is TGTGCCAGCATCTCCCCAGGGAACCCCTATGGCTACACCTTC. Translating it yields CASISPGNPYGYTF.

V is TRBV6-6 and J is TRBJ2-2, with D uncertain. The CDR3 covers 14 residues. The germline CDR1 and CDR2 sequences are MNHNY and SVGAGI (reference sequence). Trimming removed 8 bases at V and 1 base at J, with 11 bases between. CDR3 amino acids: CASGLGQNTGELFF. CDR3 in DNA: TGTGCCAGCGGCCTGGGCCAGAACACCGGGGAGCTGTTTTTT.

The chain combines TRBV15 with TRBJ1-2; the D gene is possibly TRBD1 (5 bases). This CDR3 is built from 13 residues. Germline CDR1 is LNHNV and CDR2 is YYDKDF (reference sequence). The germline V and J ends were trimmed by 7 bases and 8 bases, with 17 bases remaining between them. In DNA form, the CDR3 reads TGTGCCACCACCGGCGGGGGATTGGACGGCTACACCTTC. This sequence encodes CATTGGGLDGYTF.

The chain links TRBV4-3 to TRBJ2-1, with TRBD2 matching over 9 bases. The trim removed 0 bases at V and 4 bases at J, leaving 7 bases unmatched. This CDR3 spans 17 amino acids. Germline CDR1 reads LGHNA; CDR2 reads YSLEER. CDR3 DNA: TGCGCCAGCAGCCAAGATCGGGGAGCGGGGGGTTACAATGAGCAGTTCTTC. It translates to CASSQDRGAGGYNEQFF.

CDR3 in DNA: TGTGCCTGGGACAGGGTGGGCCCTGAAGCTTTCTTT. Translation gives CAWDRVGPEAFF. The V gene is TRBV30, the J gene TRBJ1-1; TRBD1 matches 7 bases. The CDR3 has 12 residues. In germline, CDR1 is GTSNPN, CDR2 SVGIG (reference sequence). The V segment lost 5 bases and the J segment 6 bases; nucleotides outside the gene matches: 6.

This sequence joins TRBV30 and TRBJ2-3; 9 positions match TRBD2. CDR3 length: 14 amino acids. Looked up from germline, CDR1 is GTSNPN and CDR2 is SVGIG (reference sequence). V was clipped by 5 bases and J by 3 bases; unmatched bases: 6. CDR3 sequence: CAWSVAGVTDTQYF. CDR3 sequence (DNA): TGTGCCTGGTCAGTAGCGGGAGTTACAGATACGCAGTATTTT. Based on the CDR3 plus reference TRBV30 and TRBJ2-3, the full variable domain is SQTIHQWPATLVQPVGSPLSLECTVEGTSNPNLYWYRQAAGRGLQLLFYSVGIGQISSEVPQNLSASRPQDRQFILSSKKLLLSDSGFYLCAWSVAGVTDTQYFGPGTRLTVL.

This clone showed up just a few times. The rearrangement joins TRBV9 to TRBJ2-7; D may be TRBD2 (6 bases). The CDR3 consists of 15 residues. Trimming removed 0 bases at V and 2 bases at J, with 12 bases between. Germline V gene sequence: CDR1 SGDLS, CDR2 YYNGEE. CDR3 coding DNA: TGTGCCAGCAGCGTAGCTCCGGGGGTAACCTACGAGCAGTACTTC. This sequence encodes CASSVAPGVTYEQYF.

This rearrangement joins TRBV10-2 to TRBJ1-6; D uncertain. V was pared by 7 bases and J by 7 bases, with 11 bases between. The CDR3 totals 13 residues. Germline V gene data show CDR1 as WSHSY and CDR2 as SAAADI. CDR3 in amino acids: CASTGLGNSPLHF. In nucleotides, the CDR3 is TGCGCCAGCACCGGACTCGGCAATTCACCCCTCCACTTT.

V and J are TRBV6-5 and TRBJ1-6, with 7 bases matching TRBD1. The CDR3 length is 16 residues. J lost 7 bases, V lost 0 bases, and 6 bases had no gene match. CDR1 MNHEY and CDR2 SVGAGI come from the germline V gene. The CDR3 spells CASSYSRTGGNSPLHF. CDR3 bases: TGTGCCAGCAGTTACTCCCGGACAGGTGGGAATTCACCCCTCCACTTT.

The genes are TRBV5-6 and TRBJ1-5, with D possibly TRBD1 on 6 matching bases. This CDR3 comprises 15 residues. The V gene lost 3 bases and the J gene lost 1 base, with 11 bases spanning the gap. Germline V gene sequence: CDR1 SGHDT, CDR2 YYEEEE. The DNA of the CDR3 is TGTGCCAGCAGCTCGCGCGGACAGAGCAATCAGCCCCAGCATTTT. Translating gives CASSSRGQSNQPQHF. Full variable domain (rest looked up from reference TRBV5-6 and TRBJ1-5): DAGVTQSPTHLIKTRGQQVTLRCSPKSGHDTVSWYQQALGQGPQFIFQYYEEEERQRGNFPDRFSGHQFPNYSSELNVNALLLGDSALYLCASSSRGQSNQPQHFGDGTRLSIL.

The rearrangement joins TRBV5-1 to TRBJ2-7; TRBD2 aligns across 10 bases. There are 14 residues in the CDR3. V was pared by 6 bases and J by 2 bases, with 5 bases of the junction left unmatched. Germline-derived CDR1 and CDR2 are SGHRS and YFSETQ. CDR3 residues: CASNFLAGAYEQYF. The CDR3 DNA sequence: TGCGCCAGCAACTTTCTAGCGGGGGCCTACGAGCAGTACTTC.